This note documents a single T cell receptor beta chain sequence. This CDR3 is 14 amino acids long. Germline CDR1 is MNHEY and CDR2 is SVGAGI. Trimming stripped 1 base from V and 3 bases from J, with 4 bases between. These data come from a study of control samples from healthy donors and cancer patients. The repertoire was sequenced with immunoSEQ multiplex PCR; TCRdb's copy has only in-frame clones and lacks some. The data contain 79,000 or so clones, around nine tenths of them singletons. The TCR was taken from a woman aged 45-60 years with colorectal cancer. V usage is TRBV6-5 and J usage is TRBJ2-6; D is unresolved. The sample taken for sequencing was PBMCs. The CDR3 DNA is TGTGCCAGCAGTTACTTAAATGGGGCCAACGTCCTGACTTTC. This translates into CASSYLNGANVLTF.